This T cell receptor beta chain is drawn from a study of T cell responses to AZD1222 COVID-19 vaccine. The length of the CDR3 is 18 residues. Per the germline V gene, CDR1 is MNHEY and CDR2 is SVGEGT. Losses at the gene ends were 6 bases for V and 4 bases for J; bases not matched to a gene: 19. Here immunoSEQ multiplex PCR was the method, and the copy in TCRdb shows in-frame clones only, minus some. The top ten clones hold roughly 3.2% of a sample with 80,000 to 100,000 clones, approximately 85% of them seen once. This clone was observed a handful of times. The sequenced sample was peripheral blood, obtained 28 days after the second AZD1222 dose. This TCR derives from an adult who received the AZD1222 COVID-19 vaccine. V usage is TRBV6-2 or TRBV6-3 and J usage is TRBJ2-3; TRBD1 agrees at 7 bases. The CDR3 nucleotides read TGTGCCAGCAGCCCCACAACACCGCAGACAGGGCTCGCAGATACGCAGTATTTT. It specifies CASSPTTPQTGLADTQYF.